This entry lists 16 T cell receptor beta chains sequenced from one sample in a study of cytomegalovirus exposure and HLA in healthy donors. The study ran its PCR with 60 Vbeta and 13 Jbeta primers. The repertoire was sequenced with immunoSEQ multiplex PCR; TCRdb's copy has only in-frame clones and lacks some. The profile shows 80,000 or so clones, around 84% of them singletons. Source material: PBMCs. These receptors were collected from a man aged 35 to 55 in good health and CMV-seronegative.

The chain employs TRBV27 and TRBJ2-7; the match to TRBD1 covers 8 bases. Trimming cost V 7 bases and J 2 bases; bases outside gene matches: 10. The CDR3 length is 15 residues. The germline gives CDR1 MNHEY, CDR2 SMNVEV (reference sequence). CDR3 region: CASKTSGGSTYEQYF. The CDR3 region has the DNA TGTGCCAGCAAGACCTCAGGGGGCTCAACCTACGAGCAGTACTTC.

This rearrangement joins TRBV27 to TRBJ2-1, with D perhaps matching TRBD1 (6 bases). This CDR3 contains 14 residues. V was cut by 5 bases and J by 5 bases, with 13 bases left in between. Germline CDR1 and CDR2: MNHEY and SMNVEV (reference sequence). The CDR3 protein is CASSLGAPHNEQFF. CDR3 in DNA: TGTGCCAGCAGTCTGGGGGCGCCCCACAATGAGCAGTTCTTC.

This clone appeared a few times. V is TRBV4-3 and J is TRBJ2-5; 11 bases line up with TRBD1. CDR1 and CDR2 (germline): LGHNA, YSLEER. CDR3 size: 15 residues. J was trimmed by 4 bases and V by 3 bases; bases with no gene match: 4. The CDR3, as DNA: TGCGCCAGCAGCCAGGGACAGGGGGAGGGAGAGACCCAGTACTTC. Translated, it gives CASSQGQGEGETQYF.

V usage is TRBV7-9 and J usage is TRBJ1-2; D is unresolved. Germline CDR1 is SEHNR and CDR2 is FQNEAQ (reference sequence). Trimming took 1 base from V and 5 from J, leaving 5 bases between them. The CDR3 is 12 amino acids. The CDR3 DNA sequence: TGTGCCAGCAGCTTAGGAGATTATGGCTACACCTTC. Translating gives CASSLGDYGYTF.

The chain uses TRBV7-9 and TRBJ1-4; D unresolved. CDR1 SEHNR and CDR2 FQNEAQ come from the germline V gene (reference sequence). V lost 1 base and J 7 bases, leaving 13 bases between the germline ends. CDR3 length: 15 residues. The CDR3 region has the DNA TGTGCCAGCAGCTTAGGTTCCGGGGATGGTGAAAAACTGTTTTTT. Translated, it gives CASSLGSGDGEKLFF.

CDR3 sequence reads: CASSFPSDGDIQYF. The CDR3 DNA sequence: TGTGCCAGCAGTTTTCCTTCTGACGGGGACATTCAGTACTTC. The chain employs TRBV28 and TRBJ2-4; weak D call: TRBD2 (5 bases). The V and J ends lost 3 bases and 8 bases respectively, with 14 bases between them. The CDR3 has 14 amino acids. Per the germline V gene, CDR1 is MDHEN and CDR2 is SYDVKM.

This chain uses TRBV29-1 with TRBJ1-1; the match to TRBD1 covers 7 bases. The germline V gene encodes CDR1 SQVTM and CDR2 ANQGSEA. The CDR3 consists of 12 residues. V lost 7 bases, J lost 4 bases, and 6 bases stayed unmatched. Here the CDR3 DNA reads TGCAGCGGTACGGGACAGTCCACTGAAGCTTTCTTT. Translation: CSGTGQSTEAFF.

The chain recombines TRBV11-3 with TRBJ2-3; D gene unclear. Germline CDR1 reads SGHNT; CDR2 reads YENEEA. Trimming removed 3 bases at V and 6 bases at J, with 19 bases between. CDR3 length equals 16 residues. CDR3 DNA: TGTGCCAGCAGCTTTGGAAGCGAAGGCCTGTTGGATACGCAGTATTTT. Amino acids: CASSFGSEGLLDTQYF.

This clone occurred a few times. The gene calls are TRBV28 and TRBJ2-1, with 10 bases fitting TRBD2. This CDR3 has 16 residues. Trimming took 3 bases from V and 0 from J; bases not matched to a gene: 2. The germline V gene has CDR1 MDHEN and CDR2 SYDVKM. This CDR3 is CASSFLAGGSYNEQFF. The DNA for the CDR3 is TGTGCCAGCAGTTTCTTAGCGGGAGGCTCCTACAATGAGCAGTTCTTC. The full variable domain, its missing parts supplied by reference TRBV28 and TRBJ2-1, is DVKVTQSSRYLVKRTGEKVFLECVQDMDHENMFWYRQDPGLGLRLIYFSYDVKMKEKGDIPEGYSVSREKKERFSLILESASTNQTSMYLCASSFLAGGSYNEQFFGPGTRLTVL.

The CDR3 is CASSQGQGARKAFF. The CDR3 DNA follows: TGCGCCAGCAGCCAAGGACAAGGGGCGCGGAAAGCTTTCTTT. This chain joins TRBV5-1 and TRBJ1-1, with D possibly TRBD1 on 5 matching bases. Trimming removed 4 bases at V and 9 bases at J, with 19 bases between. The CDR3 consists of 14 residues. Germline-derived CDR1 and CDR2 are SGHRS and YFSETQ.

The chain couples TRBV4-2 to TRBJ2-3, with TRBD2 matching 10 bases. The CDR3 loop spans 19 amino acids. Germline-derived CDR1 and CDR2 are LGHNA and YNFKEQ. J gave up 3 bases and V 1 base, and 13 bases lay outside the gene matches. This CDR3 reads CASSQGRLAGDSLTDTQYF. In nucleotides, the CDR3 is TGTGCCAGCAGCCAAGGAAGGCTAGCGGGAGACTCGTTGACAGATACGCAGTATTTT.

This clone appeared a few times. At one boundary the junction diverges from the germline segment, which might be a read error. The V gene is TRBV7-7, the J gene TRBJ2-2, with 10 positions matching TRBD2. Per the germline V gene, CDR1 is SSHAT and CDR2 is FNYEAQ (reference sequence). CDR3 length: 16 amino acids. The CDR3 region is CASSPSSGSYTGELFF. The CDR3 DNA sequence: TGTGCTAGCAGCCCCTCTAGCGGGAGCTACACCGGGGAGCTGTTTTTT.

The V and J genes are TRBV28 and TRBJ2-7; 13 nucleotides align to TRBD2. V gave up 1 base and J gave up 5 bases; unmatched junction bases: 8. From germline, CDR1 is MDHEN and CDR2 SYDVKM. The CDR3 totals 17 residues. CDR3 DNA sequence: TGTGCCAGCAGTTTATTGAGGACTAGCGGGAGCTTCGACGAGCAGTACTTC. Protein sequence: CASSLLRTSGSFDEQYF.

The V call is TRBV7-9, the J call TRBJ1-4; 8 nucleotides agree with TRBD1. V was clipped by 5 bases and J by 8 bases; unmatched bases: 10. Looked up from germline, CDR1 is SEHNR and CDR2 is FQNEAQ (reference sequence). The CDR3 covers 15 residues. The CDR3 spells CASSGRTGLSEKLFF. CDR3 nucleotide sequence: TGTGCCAGCAGCGGAAGGACAGGGCTAAGCGAAAAACTGTTTTTT.

This chain connects TRBV7-2 to TRBJ2-3; D might be TRBD2 (5 bases). CDR3 size: 13 residues. CDR1 and CDR2 from the germline V gene are SGHTA and FQGNSA. Trimming took 9 bases from V and 3 from J, leaving 13 bases between them. The DNA of the CDR3 is TGTGCCAGTACGGCTAGACTAACAGATACGCAGTATTTT. Its protein product is CASTARLTDTQYF. The whole variable domain, filled in from reference TRBV7-2 and TRBJ2-3, reads GAGVSQSPSNKVTEKGKDVELRCDPISGHTALYWYRQSLGQGLEFLIYFQGNSAPDKSGLPSDRFSAERTGGSVSTLTIQRTQQEDSAVYLCASTARLTDTQYFGPGTRLTVL.

The chain recombines TRBV5-4 with TRBJ2-1; 9 bases align to TRBD2. V lost 3 bases, J lost 7 bases, and 11 bases stayed unmatched. CDR3 length equals 16 residues. Germline CDR1 and CDR2: SGHNT and YYREEE (reference sequence). The CDR3 DNA sequence: TGTGCCAGCAGCTCGAGTAGTTCCAGCGGGAGGAATGAGCAGTTCTTC. Its protein product is CASSSSSSSGRNEQFF.